The clone carrying this T cell receptor beta chain appeared once. What it recognizes is unknown. This sample is drawn from a study of OX40 agonist ivuxolimab in advanced cancers. This table comes from immunoSEQ multiplex PCR, and its TCRdb copy is limited to in-frame clones, with some not included. The sample gives 75,000 to 90,000 clones, about 91% of which show up once; 2.8% is in the top ten. The study's findings and limits: Among the nonresponders, some also had low normalized T-cell clonal expansion.

The TCR sequence derives from an adult with an advanced solid tumor such as melanoma, head and neck, liver or kidney cancer. The sequenced sample was CD4+ or CD8+ T cells sorted from blood, obtained in a trial of the OX40 agonist ivuxolimab.

The DNA for the CDR3 is TGTGCCAGCAGCCAAGATCAACGTAGGGCAGATACGCAGTATTTT. It translates to CASSQDQRRADTQYF. This chain joins TRBV14 and TRBJ2-3; D is undetermined. Trimming stripped 0 bases from V and 4 bases from J, with 11 bases between. Germline V gene lookup returns CDR1 SGHDN and CDR2 FVKESK. The CDR3 runs to 15 residues. Drawing the rest from reference TRBV14 and TRBJ2-3, the complete variable domain is EAGVTQFPSHSVIEKGQTVTLRCDPISGHDNLYWYRRVMGKEIKFLLHFVKESKQDESGMPNNRFLAERTGGTYSTLKVQPAELEDSGVYFCASSQDQRRADTQYFGPGTRLTVL.